This TCR beta chain was sequenced for a study of T cell responses to AZD1222 COVID-19 vaccine. Data came from immunoSEQ multiplex PCR; TCRdb stores just in-frame clones and leaves some out. The sample includes about 140,000 clones, about 91% of them seen just once. Germline lookup yields CDR1 SGHNT and CDR2 YYREEE (reference sequence). CDR3 length equals 15 residues. Trimming removed 4 bases from V and 2 bases from J; junction bases left unmatched: 9. This rearrangement joins TRBV5-4 to TRBJ2-7, with TRBD1 matching over 7 bases. Sample: peripheral blood, taken on day 0 of AZD1222 vaccination. The clonotype originates from an adult in good health. The CDR3 loop reads CASSLPGTVTYEQYF. In nucleotides, the CDR3 is TGTGCCAGCAGCCTCCCCGGGACAGTCACCTACGAGCAGTACTTC. Complete variable domain (other parts from reference TRBV5-4 and TRBJ2-7): ETGVTQSPTHLIKTRGQQVTLRCSSQSGHNTVSWYQQALGQGPQFIFQYYREEENGRGNFPPRFSGLQFPNYSSELNVNALELDDSALYLCASSLPGTVTYEQYFGPGTRLTVT.